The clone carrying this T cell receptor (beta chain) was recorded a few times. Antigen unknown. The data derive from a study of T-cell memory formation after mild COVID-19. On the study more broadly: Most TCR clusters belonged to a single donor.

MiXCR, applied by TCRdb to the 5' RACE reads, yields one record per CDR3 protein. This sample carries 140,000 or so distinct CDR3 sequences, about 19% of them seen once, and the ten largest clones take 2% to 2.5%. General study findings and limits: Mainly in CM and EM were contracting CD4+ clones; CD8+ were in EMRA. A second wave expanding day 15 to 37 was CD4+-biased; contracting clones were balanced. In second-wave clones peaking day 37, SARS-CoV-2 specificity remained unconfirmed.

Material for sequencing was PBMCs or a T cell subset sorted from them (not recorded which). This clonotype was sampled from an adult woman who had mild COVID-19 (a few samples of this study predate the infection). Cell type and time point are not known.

CDR3: CASSPLGREGGGSPLHF. The CDR3 DNA sequence: TGCGCCAGCAGCCCCTTAGGAAGGGAGGGAGGAGGCTCACCCCTCCACTTT. This chain joins TRBV4-1 and TRBJ1-6; no clear D. The CDR3 is 17 amino acids. V was cut by 4 bases and J by 10 bases, with 23 bases left in between. Germline V CDR1 and CDR2: MGHRA, YSYEKL.